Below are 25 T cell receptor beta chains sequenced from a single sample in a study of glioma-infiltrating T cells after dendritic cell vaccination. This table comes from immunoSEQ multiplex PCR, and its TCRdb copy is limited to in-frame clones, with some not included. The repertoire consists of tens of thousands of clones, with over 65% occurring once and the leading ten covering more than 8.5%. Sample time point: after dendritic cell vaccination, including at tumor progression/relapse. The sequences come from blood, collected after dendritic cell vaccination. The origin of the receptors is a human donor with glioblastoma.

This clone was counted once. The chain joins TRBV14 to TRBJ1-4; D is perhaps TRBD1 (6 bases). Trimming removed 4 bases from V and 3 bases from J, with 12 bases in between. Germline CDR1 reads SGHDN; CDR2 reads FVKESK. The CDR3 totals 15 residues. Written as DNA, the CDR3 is TGTGCCAGCAGCCTTACGGGACATCCTAATGAAAAACTGTTTTTT. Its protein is CASSLTGHPNEKLFF.

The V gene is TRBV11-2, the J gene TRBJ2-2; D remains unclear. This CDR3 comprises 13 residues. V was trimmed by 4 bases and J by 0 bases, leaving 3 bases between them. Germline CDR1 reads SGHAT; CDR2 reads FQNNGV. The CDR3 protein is CASSSTNTGELFF. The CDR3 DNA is TGTGCCAGCAGCTCTACGAACACCGGGGAGCTGTTTTTT.

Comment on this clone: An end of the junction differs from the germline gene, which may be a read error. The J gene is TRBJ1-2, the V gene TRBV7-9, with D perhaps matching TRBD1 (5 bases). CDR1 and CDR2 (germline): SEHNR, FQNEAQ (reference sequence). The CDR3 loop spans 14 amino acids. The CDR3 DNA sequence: TGTGCCAGCACCTTAGATCCTCCAGGGTATGGCTACACCTTC. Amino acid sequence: CASTLDPPGYGYTF. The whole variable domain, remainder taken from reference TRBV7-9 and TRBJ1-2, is DTGVSQNPRHKITKRGQNVTFRCDPISEHNRLYWYRQTLGQGPEFLTYFQNEAQLEKSRLLSDRFSAERPKGSFSTLEIQRTEQGDSAMYLCASTLDPPGYGYTFGSGTRLTVV.

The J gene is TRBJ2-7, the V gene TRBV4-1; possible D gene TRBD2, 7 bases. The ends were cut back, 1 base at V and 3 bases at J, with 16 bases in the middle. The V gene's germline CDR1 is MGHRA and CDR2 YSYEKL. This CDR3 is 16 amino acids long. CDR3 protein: CASSQGPAGAGYEQYF. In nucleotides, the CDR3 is TGCGCCAGCAGCCAAGGGCCGGCGGGGGCCGGCTACGAGCAGTACTTC.

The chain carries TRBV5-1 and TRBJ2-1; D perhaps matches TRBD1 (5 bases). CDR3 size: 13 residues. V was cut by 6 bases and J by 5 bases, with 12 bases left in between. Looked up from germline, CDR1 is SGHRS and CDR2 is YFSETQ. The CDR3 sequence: CASTPAGHNEQFF. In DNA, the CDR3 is TGCGCCAGCACCCCGGCAGGGCACAATGAGCAGTTCTTC.

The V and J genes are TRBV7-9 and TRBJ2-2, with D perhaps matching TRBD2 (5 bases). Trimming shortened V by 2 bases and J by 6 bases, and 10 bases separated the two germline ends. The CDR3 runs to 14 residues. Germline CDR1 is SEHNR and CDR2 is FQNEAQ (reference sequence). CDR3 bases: TGTGCCAGCAGCTTAAGCTTGAGGGCCGGGGAGCTGTTTTTT. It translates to CASSLSLRAGELFF.

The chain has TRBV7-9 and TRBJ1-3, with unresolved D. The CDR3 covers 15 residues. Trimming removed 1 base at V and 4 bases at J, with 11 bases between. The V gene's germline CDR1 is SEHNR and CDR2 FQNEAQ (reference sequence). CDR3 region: CASSLGYGEGNTIYF. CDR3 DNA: TGTGCCAGCAGCTTAGGGTACGGGGAAGGAAACACCATATATTTT.

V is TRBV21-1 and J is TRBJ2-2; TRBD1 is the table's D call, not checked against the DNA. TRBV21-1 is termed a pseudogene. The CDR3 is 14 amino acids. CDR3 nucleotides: TGTGCCAGCAGCAAATATAACAGGGCCGGGGAGCTGTTTTTT. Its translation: CASSKYNRAGELFF.

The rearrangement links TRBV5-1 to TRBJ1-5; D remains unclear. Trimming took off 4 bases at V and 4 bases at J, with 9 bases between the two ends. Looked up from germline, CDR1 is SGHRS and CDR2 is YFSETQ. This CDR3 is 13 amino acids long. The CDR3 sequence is CASSIYTNQPQHF. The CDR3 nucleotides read TGCGCCAGCAGCATTTACACGAATCAGCCCCAGCATTTT.

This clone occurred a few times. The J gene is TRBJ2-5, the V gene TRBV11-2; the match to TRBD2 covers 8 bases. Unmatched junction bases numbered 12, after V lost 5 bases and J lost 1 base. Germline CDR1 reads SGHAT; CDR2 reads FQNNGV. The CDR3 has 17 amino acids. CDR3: CASSIRLGAGGQETQYF. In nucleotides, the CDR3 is TGTGCCAGCAGCATACGTTTAGGCGCGGGGGGCCAAGAGACCCAGTACTTC. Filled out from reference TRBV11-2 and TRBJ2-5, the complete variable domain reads EAGVAQSPRYKIIEKRQSVAFWCNPISGHATLYWYQQILGQGPKLLIQFQNNGVVDDSQLPKDRFSAERLKGVDSTLKIQPAKLEDSAVYLCASSIRLGAGGQETQYFGPGTRLLVL.

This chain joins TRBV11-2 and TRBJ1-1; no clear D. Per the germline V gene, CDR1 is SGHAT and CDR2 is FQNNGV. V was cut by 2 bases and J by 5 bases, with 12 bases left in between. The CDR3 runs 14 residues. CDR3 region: CASSLYAGRTEAFF. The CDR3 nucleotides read TGTGCCAGCAGCTTATATGCAGGTCGGACTGAAGCTTTCTTT. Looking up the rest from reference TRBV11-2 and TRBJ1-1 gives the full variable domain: EAGVAQSPRYKIIEKRQSVAFWCNPISGHATLYWYQQILGQGPKLLIQFQNNGVVDDSQLPKDRFSAERLKGVDSTLKIQPAKLEDSAVYLCASSLYAGRTEAFFGQGTRLTVV.

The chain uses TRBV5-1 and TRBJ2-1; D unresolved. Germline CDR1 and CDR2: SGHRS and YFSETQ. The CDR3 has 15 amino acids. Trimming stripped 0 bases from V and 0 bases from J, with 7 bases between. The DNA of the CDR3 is TGCGCCAGCAGCTTGGAGAAGAGCTCCTACAATGAGCAGTTCTTC. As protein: CASSLEKSSYNEQFF.

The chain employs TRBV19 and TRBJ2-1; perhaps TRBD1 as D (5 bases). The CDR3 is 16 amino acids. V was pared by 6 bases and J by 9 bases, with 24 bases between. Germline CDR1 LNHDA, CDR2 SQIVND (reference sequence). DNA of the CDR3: TGTGCCAGTAGCAACCCCTGGCCAGGGCGCTCAGGTGAGCAGTTCTTC. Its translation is CASSNPWPGRSGEQFF.

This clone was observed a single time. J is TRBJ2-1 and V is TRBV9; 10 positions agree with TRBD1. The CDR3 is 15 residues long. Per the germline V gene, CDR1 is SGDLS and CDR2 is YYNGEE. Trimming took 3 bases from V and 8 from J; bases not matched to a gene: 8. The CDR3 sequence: CASSATGTGVDEQFF. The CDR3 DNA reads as TGTGCCAGCAGCGCCACCGGGACAGGGGTAGATGAGCAGTTCTTC.

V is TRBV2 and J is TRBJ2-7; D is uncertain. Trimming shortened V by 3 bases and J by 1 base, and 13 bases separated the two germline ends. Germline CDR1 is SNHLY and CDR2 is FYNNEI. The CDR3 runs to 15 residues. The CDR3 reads CASSDRFRSSYEQYF. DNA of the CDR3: TGTGCCAGCAGTGACAGGTTCCGGTCATCCTACGAGCAGTACTTC.

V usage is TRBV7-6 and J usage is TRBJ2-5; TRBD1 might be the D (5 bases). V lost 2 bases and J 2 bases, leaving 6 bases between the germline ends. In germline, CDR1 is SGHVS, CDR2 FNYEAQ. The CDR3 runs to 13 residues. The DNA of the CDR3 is TGTGCCAGCAGCTTAAACAGGCAAGAGACCCAGTACTTC. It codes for CASSLNRQETQYF.

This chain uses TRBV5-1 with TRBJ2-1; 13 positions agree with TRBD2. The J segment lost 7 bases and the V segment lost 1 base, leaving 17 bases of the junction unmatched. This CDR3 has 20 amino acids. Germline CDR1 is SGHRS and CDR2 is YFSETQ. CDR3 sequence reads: CASSLQGRLTSGGAGNEQFF. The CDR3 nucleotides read TGCGCCAGCAGCTTGCAGGGGCGATTAACTAGCGGGGGGGCAGGAAATGAGCAGTTCTTC.

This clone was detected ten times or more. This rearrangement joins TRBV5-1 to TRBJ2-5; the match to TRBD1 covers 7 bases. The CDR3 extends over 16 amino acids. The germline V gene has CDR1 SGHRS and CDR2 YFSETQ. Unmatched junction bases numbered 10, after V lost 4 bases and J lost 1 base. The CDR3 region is CASSVAGTAPQETQYF. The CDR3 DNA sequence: TGCGCCAGCAGCGTGGCCGGGACAGCGCCCCAAGAGACCCAGTACTTC.

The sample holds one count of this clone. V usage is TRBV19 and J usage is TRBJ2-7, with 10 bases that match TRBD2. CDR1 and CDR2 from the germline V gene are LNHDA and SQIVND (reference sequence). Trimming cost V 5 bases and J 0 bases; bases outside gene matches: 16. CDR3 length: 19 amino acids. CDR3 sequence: CASSAYASLAGGTSYEQYF. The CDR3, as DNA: TGTGCCAGTAGTGCCTACGCATCATTAGCGGGGGGTACCTCCTACGAGCAGTACTTC.

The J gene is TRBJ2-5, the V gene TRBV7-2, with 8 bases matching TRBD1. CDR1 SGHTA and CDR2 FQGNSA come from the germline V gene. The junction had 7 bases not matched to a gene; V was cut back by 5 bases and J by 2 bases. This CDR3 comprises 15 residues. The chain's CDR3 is CASSPNRGSQETQYF. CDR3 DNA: TGTGCCAGCAGCCCGAACAGGGGGTCGCAAGAGACCCAGTACTTC.

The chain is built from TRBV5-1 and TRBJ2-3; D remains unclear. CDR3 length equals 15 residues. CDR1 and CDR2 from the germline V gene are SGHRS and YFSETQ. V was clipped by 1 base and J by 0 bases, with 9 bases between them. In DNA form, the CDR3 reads TGCGCCAGCAGCTTGAACACGTTTAGCACAGATACGCAGTATTTT. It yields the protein CASSLNTFSTDTQYF.

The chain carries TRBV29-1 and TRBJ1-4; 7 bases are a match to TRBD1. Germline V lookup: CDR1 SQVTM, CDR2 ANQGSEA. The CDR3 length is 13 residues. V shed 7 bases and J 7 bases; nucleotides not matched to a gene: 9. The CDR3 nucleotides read TGCAGCGCAAACAGGGGCGTGGGTGAAAAACTGTTTTTT. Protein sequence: CSANRGVGEKLFF. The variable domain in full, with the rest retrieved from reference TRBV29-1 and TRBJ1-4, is SAVISQKPSRDICQRGTSLTIQCQVDSQVTMMFWYRQQPGQSLTLIATANQGSEATYESGFVIDKFPISRPNLTFSTLTVSNMSPEDSSIYLCSANRGVGEKLFFGSGTQLSVL.

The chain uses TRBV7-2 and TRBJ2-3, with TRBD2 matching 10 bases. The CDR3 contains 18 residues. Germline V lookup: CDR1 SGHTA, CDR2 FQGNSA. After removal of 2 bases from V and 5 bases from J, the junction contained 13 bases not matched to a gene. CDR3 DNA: TGTGCCAGCAGCTTATCCCGTGTAAATAGCGGGGGGAGAGATACGCAGTATTTT. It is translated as CASSLSRVNSGGRDTQYF.

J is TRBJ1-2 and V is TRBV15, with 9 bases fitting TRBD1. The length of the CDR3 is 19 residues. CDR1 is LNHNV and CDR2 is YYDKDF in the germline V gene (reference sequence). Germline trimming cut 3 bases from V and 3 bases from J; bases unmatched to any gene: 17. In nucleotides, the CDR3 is TGTGCCACCAGCAGTTCCGCCGGGACAGGGAAATGGGGAGACTATGGCTACACCTTC. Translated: CATSSSAGTGKWGDYGYTF.

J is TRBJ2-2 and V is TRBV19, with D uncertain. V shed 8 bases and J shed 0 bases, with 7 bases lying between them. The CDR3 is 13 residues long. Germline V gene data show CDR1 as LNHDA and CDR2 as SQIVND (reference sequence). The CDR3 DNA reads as TGTGCCAGTGGAGCAGCGAACACCGGGGAGCTGTTTTTT. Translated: CASGAANTGELFF. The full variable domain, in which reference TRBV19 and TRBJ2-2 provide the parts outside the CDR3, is DGGITQSPKYLFRKEGQNVTLSCEQNLNHDAMYWYRQDPGQGLRLIYYSQIVNDFQKGDIAEGYSVSREKKESFPLTVTSAQKNPTAFYLCASGAANTGELFFGEGSRLTVL.